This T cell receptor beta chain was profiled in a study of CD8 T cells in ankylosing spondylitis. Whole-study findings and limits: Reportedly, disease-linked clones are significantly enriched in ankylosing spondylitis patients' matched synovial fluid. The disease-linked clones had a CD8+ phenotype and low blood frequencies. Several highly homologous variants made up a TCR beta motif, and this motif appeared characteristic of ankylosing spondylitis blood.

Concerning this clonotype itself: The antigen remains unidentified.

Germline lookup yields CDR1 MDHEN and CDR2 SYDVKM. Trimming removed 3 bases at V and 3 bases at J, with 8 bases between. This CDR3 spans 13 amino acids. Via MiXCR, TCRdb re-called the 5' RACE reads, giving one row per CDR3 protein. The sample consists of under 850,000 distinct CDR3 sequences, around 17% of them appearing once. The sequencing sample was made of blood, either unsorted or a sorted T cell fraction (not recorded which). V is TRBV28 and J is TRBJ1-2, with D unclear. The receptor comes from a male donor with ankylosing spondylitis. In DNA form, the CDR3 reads TGTGCCAGCAGTTTTGCTGGGTACTATGGCTACACCTTC. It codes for CASSFAGYYGYTF.